The T cell receptor beta chain under discussion was sequenced for a study of beta chain features in type 1 diabetes. Of the isolated RNA, all was reverse transcribed, and so the sequenced material was expressed TCRB transcripts. Data came from immunoSEQ multiplex PCR; TCRdb stores just in-frame clones and leaves some out. The table lists 130,000 or so clones, about a tenth of them singletons. The source material was central memory CD4+ T cells from blood. This TCR came from a woman aged 40 to 50 in good health.

The CDR3 spells CASSYRTDPTGEQYF. DNA for the CDR3: TGTGCCAGCAGTTATAGGACAGATCCGACGGGCGAGCAGTACTTC. The chain has TRBV6-5 and TRBJ2-7; tentatively, D is TRBD1 (6 bases). Trimming took 3 bases from V and 6 from J, leaving 18 bases between them. Germline CDR1 and CDR2: MNHEY and SVGAGI. The CDR3 contains 15 residues.